This T cell receptor beta chain was profiled in a study of control samples from healthy donors and cancer patients. Trimming removed 3 bases at V and 3 bases at J, with 6 bases between. The CDR3 covers 13 residues. The germline V gene encodes CDR1 SEHNR and CDR2 FQNEAQ (reference sequence). Produced via immunoSEQ multiplex PCR; TCRdb's table is partial and in-frame only. Here the sample spans more than 95,000 clones, about 92% being singletons. The chain joins TRBV7-9 to TRBJ2-1; D tentatively reads TRBD1 or TRBD2 (5 bases each). This clonotype was sampled from a man between 18 and 29 years old in good health. What was sequenced was blood. DNA for the CDR3: TGTGCCAGCAGCTTTGGGGGCTACAATGAGCAGTTCTTC. Translating it yields CASSFGGYNEQFF.